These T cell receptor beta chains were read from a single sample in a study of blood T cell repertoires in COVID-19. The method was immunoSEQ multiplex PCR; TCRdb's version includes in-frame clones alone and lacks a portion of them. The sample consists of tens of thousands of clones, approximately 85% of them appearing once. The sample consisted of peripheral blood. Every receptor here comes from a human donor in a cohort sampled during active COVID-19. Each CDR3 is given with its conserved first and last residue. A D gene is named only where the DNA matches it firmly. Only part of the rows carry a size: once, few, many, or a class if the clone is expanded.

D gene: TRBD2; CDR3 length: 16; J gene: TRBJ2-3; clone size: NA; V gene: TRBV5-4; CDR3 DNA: TGTGCCAGCAGCAGAACCGGGACTAGCGTCACAGATACGCAGTATTTT; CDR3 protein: CASSRTGTSVTDTQYF
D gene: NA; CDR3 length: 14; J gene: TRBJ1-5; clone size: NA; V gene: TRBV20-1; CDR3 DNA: TGCAGTGCTAGTCTGGGACTCAGCAATCAGCCCCAGCATTTT; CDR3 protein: CSASLGLSNQPQHF
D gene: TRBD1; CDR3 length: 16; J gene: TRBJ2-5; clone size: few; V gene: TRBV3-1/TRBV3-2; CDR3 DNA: TGTGCCAGCAGCCAGATACACGACAGGGGTGGGGAGACCCAGTACTTC; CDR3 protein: CASSQIHDRGGETQYF
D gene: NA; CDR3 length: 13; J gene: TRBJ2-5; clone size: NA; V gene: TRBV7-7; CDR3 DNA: TGTGCTAGCAGCTTCGGGGGTGCAGAGACCCAGTACTTC; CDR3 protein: CASSFGGAETQYF
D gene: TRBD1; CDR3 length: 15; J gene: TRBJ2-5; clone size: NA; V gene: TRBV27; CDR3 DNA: TGTGCCAGCAGTTACGGACAGGGGTGGGGAGAGACCCAGTACTTC; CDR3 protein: CASSYGQGWGETQYF
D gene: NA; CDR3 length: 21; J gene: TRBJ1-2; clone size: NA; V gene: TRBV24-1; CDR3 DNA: TGTGCCACCAGTGATTTTTGGGAGGTCGGGAAAAGGGATTGGGGACCCTATGGCTACACCTTC; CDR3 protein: CATSDFWEVGKRDWGPYGYTF
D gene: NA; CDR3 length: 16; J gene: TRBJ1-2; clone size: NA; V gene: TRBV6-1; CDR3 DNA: TGTGCCAGCAGTGAAGTTTGGGGGGGATTGAACTATGGCTACACCTTC; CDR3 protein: CASSEVWGGLNYGYTF
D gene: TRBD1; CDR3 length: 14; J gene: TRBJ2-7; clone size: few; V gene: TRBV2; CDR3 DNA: TGTGCCAGCAGTGATTTCCTTGGGCGGGACAGGGAGTACTTC; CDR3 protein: CASSDFLGRDREYF
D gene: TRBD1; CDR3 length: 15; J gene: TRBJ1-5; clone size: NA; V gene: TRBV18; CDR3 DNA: TGTGCCAGCTCACCACTCGGACAGGGCAATCAGCCCCAGCATTTT; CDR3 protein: CASSPLGQGNQPQHF
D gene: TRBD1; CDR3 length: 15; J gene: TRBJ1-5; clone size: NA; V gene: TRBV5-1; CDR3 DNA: TGCGCCAGCAGCACCAGTGGACAGGATAATCAGCCCCAGCATTTT; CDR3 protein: CASSTSGQDNQPQHF
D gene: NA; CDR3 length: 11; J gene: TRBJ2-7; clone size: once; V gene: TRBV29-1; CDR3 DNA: TGCAGCGTAACGAACAGTTACGAGCAGTACTTC; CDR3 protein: CSVTNSYEQYF
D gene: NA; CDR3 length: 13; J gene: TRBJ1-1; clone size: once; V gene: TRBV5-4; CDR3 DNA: TGTGCCAGCAGCTCCCTTGAGGACACTGAAGCTTTCTTT; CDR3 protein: CASSSLEDTEAFF
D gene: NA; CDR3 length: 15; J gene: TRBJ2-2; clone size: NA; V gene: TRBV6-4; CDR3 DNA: TGTGCCAGCAGTGACCGGCCTAGACCCACCGGGGAGCTGTTTTTT; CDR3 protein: CASSDRPRPTGELFF